In this sample, the clone carrying this TCR beta chain turned up many times. This sample was included in a study of CD8+CD57+ T cells in acquired aplastic anemia. Study context: Each DNA sample taken from sorted CD4+ and CD8+ cells came to approximately 3 ug on average.

The template for TCR beta VDJ and CDR3 sequence profiling was genomic DNA. MiXCR, applied by TCRdb to the reads, yields one record per CDR3 protein. The data contain under 500,000 distinct CDR3 sequences, 25% to 40% of them singletons. Germline V CDR1 and CDR2: SQVTM, ANQGSEA. The ends lost 8 bases at V and 0 bases at J; junction bases unmatched: 12. CDR3 length equals 15 residues. The authors sequenced patients whose flow cytometry had shown CD8+CD57+ cell expansion. The sample was sorted CD4+, CD8+, or CD8+CD57+ T cells (not recorded which) from PBMCs. The V and J genes are TRBV29-1 and TRBJ1-1; TRBD1 aligns across 7 bases. The receptor was derived from a human donor with aplastic anemia. CDR3 sequence (DNA): TGCAGCAGCGGGACAGACGGAGGGTTGAACACTGAAGCTTTCTTT. It yields the protein CSSGTDGGLNTEAFF.